This T cell receptor (beta chain) comes out of a study of T cell clonotyping in hematopoietic cell transplantation. About the study: Pretransplant recipient samples were taken after cytoreduction.

Trimming stripped 3 bases from V and 2 bases from J, with 5 bases between. The germline gives CDR1 SEHNR, CDR2 FQNEAQ (reference sequence). The CDR3 covers 12 residues. In regard to this clone: Its antigen is not identified.

Repertoires were generated with immunoSEQ multiplex PCR, while TCRdb's copy carries only in-frame clones and drops some. This sample has 26,000 or so clones, with approximately 81% found just once. Points from the study as a whole: Broader posttransplant TCR repertoire diversity was predicted by graft donor and pretransplant recipient Inverse Simpson Index values. Few recipient clonotypes overlapped donors; over 95% were de novo at given depth.

The time point is: recipient sample about 28 days before transplant, after cytoreduction. The TCR was taken from a man aged 35 to 55 with acute myeloid leukemia. Some clones in this sample may be carry-over from other donors' samples. This sample comprised peripheral blood mononuclear cells, obtained before stem cell transplant. The gene calls are TRBV7-9 and TRBJ2-7; D is unclear. The CDR3 loop is CASSFQTYEQYF. The CDR3 DNA sequence: TGTGCCAGCAGCTTTCAGACCTACGAGCAGTACTTC.